This TCR beta chain appears in the sequencing data of a study of T cells in tuberculosis. Trimming took 1 base from V and 1 from J, leaving 10 bases between them. The CDR3 runs to 15 residues. Germline V gene lookup returns CDR1 SGHAT and CDR2 FQNNGV. After thawing and overnight rest, PBMC were stained with GMM-loaded CD1B tetramer, viability dye and anti-CD3 for sorting. CD1B tetramers were loaded with Rhodococcus equi-derived C32 glucose monomycolate. Tetramer-sorted PBMC had been CD14 monocyte-depleted before freezing. Each donor contributed roughly 100,000 sorted tetramer-negative cells. TCRdb's copy holds only in-frame clones and misses some; the assay was immunoSEQ multiplex PCR. Here the sample spans more than 45,000 clones, over 75% being singletons.

The sample was CD1b-GMM tetramer-negative cells sorted from PBMCs. The J gene is TRBJ1-2, the V gene TRBV11-2; no clear D gene. The source of this sequence is an adult woman with latent tuberculosis. CDR3 in amino acids: CASSLGPHYNYGYTF. The CDR3 DNA is TGTGCCAGCAGCTTAGGGCCACACTATAACTATGGCTACACCTTC.